This T cell receptor beta chain was recorded in a study of T-cell memory formation after mild COVID-19. Study overall: In these data, TCR clusters were largely donor specific.

Study results and caveats: The study found contracting CD4+ clones mainly in CM and EM and contracting CD8+ clones in EMRA. Pre-infection memory carried some responding clones, suggesting that cross-reactive memory joined.

CDR3 length: 16 amino acids. Germline CDR1 SGHVS, CDR2 FQNEAQ. Trimming stripped 1 base from V and 2 bases from J, with 12 bases between. This clonotype was found a few times. Its antigen is as yet unknown. TCRdb reprocessed the 5' RACE reads via MiXCR and lists one record per CDR3 protein. The table has fewer than 300,000 distinct CDR3 sequences, 16% seen once. The chain couples TRBV7-8 to TRBJ2-4, with D perhaps matching TRBD1 (6 bases). Specimen: PBMCs or a T cell subset sorted from them (not recorded which). The receptor was derived from a man between 18 and 29 years old who had mild COVID-19 (a few samples of this study predate the infection). Cell type and time point are not known. The CDR3 sequence: CASSLVLGQPKNIQYF. As DNA, the CDR3 is TGTGCCAGCAGCTTAGTTCTCGGACAGCCCAAAAACATTCAGTACTTC.